This T cell receptor (beta chain) was retrieved from a study of response to subunit inactivated influenza vaccine. MiXCR, applied by TCRdb to the RT-PCR reads, yields one record per CDR3 protein. This sample has approximately 500,000 distinct CDR3 sequences, with around 13% found just once. Study results and limitations: Authors suggested each seasonal flu vaccination may recruit only limited numbers of new T cells.

Concerning this clonotype itself: Its target is unknown.

CDR3 size: 15 residues. With V trimmed by 2 bases and J by 6 bases, 3 bases remained unmatched. Germline values: CDR1 MNHNS, CDR2 SASEGT. Source: PBMCs from blood, taken approximately 12 days after vaccination. The chain recombines TRBV6-1 with TRBJ2-1, with 11 bases that match TRBD2. This receptor was taken from a man aged 45 to 65 who received an inactivated influenza vaccine. The CDR3 DNA is TGTGCCAGCAGTGAACTAGCGGGAGGTGTCAATGAGCAGTTCTTC. This sequence encodes CASSELAGGVNEQFF.